Below, 24 T cell receptor beta chains from the same sample are listed, as sequenced in a study of glioma-infiltrating T cells. TCR alpha and beta CDR3 regions were amplified from RNA using iRepertoire nested multiplex PCR. TCRdb recomputed calls from the multiplex PCR reads with MiXCR, one row per CDR3 protein. Of around 44,000 distinct CDR3 sequences in the sample, about 20% were seen once. The sample was glioma tissue, nonneoplastic brain tissue, or PBMCs (not recorded which). All receptors derive from a human donor with low-grade glioma or glioblastoma, undergoing nonglioma brain surgery, or in good health (not recorded which).

This clonotype is termed medium-sized. The genes are TRBV24-1 and TRBJ1-1, with D maybe TRBD1 (6 bases). Trimming took 12 bases from V and 4 from J, leaving 17 bases between them. The CDR3 runs 13 residues. CDR1 KGHDR and CDR2 SFDVKD come from the germline V gene. CDR3 nucleotides: TGTGCCTCAGGACAGCCGCGAGGCACTGAAGCTTTCTTT. Its translation is CASGQPRGTEAFF.

This clonotype was counted ten times or more. The CDR3 coding sequence is TGTGCCATCAGTGAGGGACAGCAAGAGACCCAGTACTTC. This sequence encodes CAISEGQQETQYF. The chain links TRBV10-3 to TRBJ2-5; possible D gene TRBD1, 6 bases. The V end lost 2 bases, the J end lost 2 bases, and 6 bases lay between the germline ends. The CDR3 extends over 13 amino acids. Germline CDR1 is ENHRY and CDR2 is SYGVKD.

This clonotype appeared many times. The chain uses TRBV12-3 or TRBV12-4 and TRBJ1-5; TRBD1 is a possible D gene (6 bases). V shed 1 base and J shed 2 bases, with 6 bases lying between them. This CDR3 contains 14 residues. The CDR3 reads CASSLGQGNQPQHF. In DNA form, the CDR3 reads TGTGCCAGCAGTTTAGGACAGGGCAATCAGCCCCAGCATTTT.

This clonotype was seen repeatedly, ten times or more. The chain has TRBV28 and TRBJ2-5; D ambiguous. The CDR3 extends over 16 amino acids. Trimming cost V 4 bases and J 2 bases, with 17 bases left between them. Germline CDR1 and CDR2: MDHEN and SYDVKM. For the CDR3, the DNA is TGTGCCAGCAGTTCGGGTGGTGCAGGCGATCAAGAGACCCAGTACTTC. It yields the protein CASSSGGAGDQETQYF. Combining the CDR3 with reference TRBV28 and TRBJ2-5 gives the whole variable domain DVKVTQSSRYLVKRTGEKVFLECVQDMDHENMFWYRQDPGLGLRLIYFSYDVKMKEKGDIPEGYSVSREKKERFSLILESASTNQTSMYLCASSSGGAGDQETQYFGPGTRLLVL.

At least ten counts were recorded for this clonotype. J is TRBJ1-3 and V is TRBV6-1; no definite D call. The germline V and J ends were trimmed by 4 bases and 0 bases, with 7 bases remaining between them. Germline assignment: CDR1 MNHNS and CDR2 SASEGT. The CDR3 is 14 amino acids. The CDR3 sequence is CASSGTASGNTIYF. CDR3 sequence (DNA): TGTGCCAGCAGTGGCACAGCCTCTGGAAACACCATATATTTT.

Ten or more counts support this clonotype. This chain uses TRBV7-9 with TRBJ1-1; a possible D gene is TRBD1 (6 bases). Germline assignment: CDR1 SEHNR and CDR2 FQNEAQ (reference sequence). The CDR3 runs 15 residues. V shed 1 base and J shed 1 base, with 10 bases lying between them. Here the CDR3 DNA reads TGTGCCAGCAGCTTAGACACAGGGACGAACACTGAAGCTTTCTTT. Translation gives CASSLDTGTNTEAFF.

The genes are TRBV4-1 and TRBJ2-2, with TRBD1 as a possible D gene (6 bases). Per the germline V gene, CDR1 is MGHRA and CDR2 is YSYEKL. Deletions cut 6 bases from V and 1 base from J, with 27 bases between. The CDR3 has 20 residues. CDR3 DNA: TGCGCCAGCAGTCCAGATCGATTAAACAGGGAAGGTATGAACACCGGGGAGCTGTTTTTT. It yields the protein CASSPDRLNREGMNTGELFF.

There are many counts of this clonotype. V and J are TRBV6-1 and TRBJ2-7; D is unresolved. Germline assignment: CDR1 MNHNS and CDR2 SASEGT. Trimming left V 10 bases short and J 1 base short, with 14 bases between. This CDR3 is 13 amino acids long. The CDR3 region has the DNA TGTGCCACCCGCCTTCTGGGGTCCTACGAGCAGTACTTC. Amino acid sequence: CATRLLGSYEQYF.

The table lists this clonotype with many counts. The chain recombines TRBV2 with TRBJ2-3, with 7 bases matching TRBD2. The CDR3 is 13 residues long. V was clipped by 3 bases and J by 11 bases; unmatched bases: 8. CDR1 is SNHLY and CDR2 is FYNNEI in the germline V gene. The CDR3 coding sequence is TGTGCCAGCAGTGACTTCGGACTAGAGGGGCAGTATTTT. Encoded protein: CASSDFGLEGQYF.

This chain uses TRBV6-6 with TRBJ2-1; 11 bases are shared with TRBD2. This CDR3 has 17 residues. Germline V lookup: CDR1 MNHNY, CDR2 SVGAGI (reference sequence). The CDR3 coding sequence is TGTGTTAGCAGTGATCATCGACTAGCGGGAATTTACAATGAGCAGTTCTTC. Residues: CVSSDHRLAGIYNEQFF.

This clonotype was seen repeatedly, ten times or more. V is TRBV28 and J is TRBJ1-1; D remains ambiguous. Deletions cut 2 bases from V and 3 bases from J, with 4 bases between. CDR1 is MDHEN, CDR2 SYDVKM, per germline. This CDR3 is built from 12 residues. The CDR3 DNA reads TGTGCCAGCAGTTTAACTTACACTGAAGCTTTCTTT. This encodes CASSLTYTEAFF.

The rearrangement uses TRBV29-1 and TRBJ1-5; TRBD1 is a possible D gene (5 bases). The CDR3 loop spans 12 amino acids. Germline values: CDR1 SQVTM, CDR2 ANQGSEA. Trimming stripped 6 bases from V and 1 base from J, with 7 bases between. This CDR3 reads CSVGESNQPQHF. CDR3 nucleotide sequence: TGCAGCGTGGGGGAAAGCAATCAGCCCCAGCATTTT.

The sample holds many counts of this clonotype. The chain joins TRBV7-8 to TRBJ2-3; TRBD2 agrees at 13 bases. The CDR3 length is 16 residues. CDR1 SGHVS and CDR2 FQNEAQ come from the germline V gene. The trim removed 5 bases at V and 5 bases at J, leaving 7 bases unmatched. This CDR3 is CASSHRTSGSKDTQYF. The CDR3 coding sequence is TGTGCCAGCAGCCATCGGACTAGCGGGAGTAAAGATACGCAGTATTTT.

To note about this clonotype: With a much larger clone just one base away, this may be a read error. This chain links TRBV4-1 with TRBJ1-6; 7 nucleotides agree with TRBD1. The V gene's germline CDR1 is MGHRA and CDR2 YSYEKL. CDR3 size: 15 residues. The CDR3 loop reads CASSRGQGETSPFHF. CDR3 coding DNA: TGCGCCAGCAGCCGAGGCCAGGGGGAGACTTCACCCTTCCACTTT.

There are many counts of this clonotype. The CDR3 sequence: CASSLFPAGGNTEAFF. The DNA for the CDR3 is TGTGCCAGCAGTTTATTTCCGGCAGGGGGGAACACTGAAGCTTTCTTT. The chain joins TRBV27 to TRBJ1-1, with TRBD1 identical over 7 bases. Germline lookup yields CDR1 MNHEY and CDR2 SMNVEV (reference sequence). The CDR3 has 16 residues. Germline trimming cut 1 base from V and 1 base from J; bases unmatched to any gene: 6.

This clonotype was counted many times. The chain combines TRBV20-1 with TRBJ2-1; the match to TRBD2 covers 10 bases. Per germline, CDR1 DFQATT and CDR2 SNEGSKA (reference sequence). The CDR3 sequence is 15 residues long. The V and J ends lost 3 bases and 4 bases, in that order; junction bases with no gene match: 6. CDR3 sequence (DNA): TGCAGTGCTAGTAATAGCGGGAGGATGTACAATGAGCAGTTCTTC. This gives the protein CSASNSGRMYNEQFF.

This clonotype was counted ten times or more. The genes are TRBV12-3 or TRBV12-4 and TRBJ1-5; 8 nucleotides align to TRBD1. After removal of 6 bases from V and 6 bases from J, the junction contained 7 bases not matched to a gene. The CDR3 is made up of 14 amino acids. CDR3 DNA: TGTGCCAGCAGCCCGGACAGGGTGGGTCAGCCCCAGCATTTT. It codes for CASSPDRVGQPQHF.

This clonotype has a handful of counts. The chain combines TRBV5-1 with TRBJ2-7; 9 bases match TRBD1. Germline-derived CDR1 and CDR2 are SGHRS and YFSETQ. This CDR3 has 14 residues. V shed 4 bases and J 7 bases; nucleotides not matched to a gene: 9. The CDR3 is CASSPRDRVNEQYF. Here the CDR3 DNA reads TGCGCCAGCAGCCCTCGGGACAGGGTGAATGAGCAGTACTTC.

Many counts were recorded for this clonotype. J is TRBJ2-1 and V is TRBV28; D is unclear. This CDR3 comprises 14 residues. Trimming removed 6 bases from V and 9 bases from J, with 18 bases in between. CDR1 and CDR2 (germline): MDHEN, SYDVKM. CDR3 sequence: CASSPQSQLIEQFF. The DNA of the CDR3 is TGTGCCAGCAGCCCCCAGTCTCAGCTTATTGAGCAGTTCTTC.

The chain links TRBV6-2 or TRBV6-3 to TRBJ2-7; 7 bases are shared with TRBD2. The CDR3 sequence is 13 residues long. With 6 bases clipped from V and 5 bases from J, the junction kept 7 bases outside the gene matches. CDR1 is MNHEY and CDR2 is SVGEGT in the germline V gene. DNA of the CDR3: TGTGCCAGCAGCCAACGGGGGAGGGACGAGCAGTACGTC. It codes for CASSQRGRDEQYV.

As for this clonotype: Germline is not matched at one junction end, which may reflect a read error. This chain connects TRBV28 to TRBJ1-5, with 8 bases lining up with TRBD1. Germline V CDR1 and CDR2: MDHEN, SYDVKM. The CDR3 has 13 amino acids. The chain's CDR3 is CAGSLGRQGTQHF. CDR3 bases: TGTGCCGGCAGTTTGGGTCGACAGGGGACCCAGCATTTT.

This clonotype was detected ten times or more. The chain joins TRBV5-4 to TRBJ2-1, with D possibly matching TRBD2 (6 bases). This CDR3 is built from 13 residues. Trimming stripped 10 bases from V and 5 bases from J, with 16 bases between. Germline V gene lookup returns CDR1 SGHNT and CDR2 YYREEE (reference sequence). In DNA, the CDR3 is TGTGCCCCTGCGGAGGGACCTCACAATGAGCAGTTCTTC. Residues: CAPAEGPHNEQFF.

This clonotype was recorded many times. The gene calls are TRBV3-1 and TRBJ1-6, with 9 nucleotides matching TRBD1. CDR1 and CDR2 from the germline V gene are LGHDT and YNNKEL (reference sequence). This CDR3 region has 16 residues. V dropped 5 bases and J dropped 9; count of bases not matched to a gene: 11. CDR3 bases: TGTGCCAGCAGCTATGGACAGGGGTTGGCAGGTTCACCCCTCCACTTT. Translating gives CASSYGQGLAGSPLHF.

This chain uses TRBV7-3 with TRBJ2-5; D not resolved. Germline lookup yields CDR1 SGHTA and CDR2 FQGTGA. Trimming removed 2 bases from V and 5 bases from J, with 6 bases in between. The CDR3 contains 12 residues. CDR3 amino acids: CASSLRRETQYF. CDR3 DNA sequence: TGTGCCAGCAGCTTACGGCGCGAGACCCAGTACTTC.